This T cell receptor beta chain was obtained from a study of blood T cell repertoires in COVID-19. From germline, CDR1 is SGHTA and CDR2 FQGNSA. V lost 3 bases to trimming and J lost 7 bases, with 19 bases between them. This CDR3 contains 16 residues. Sequenced by immunoSEQ multiplex PCR; TCRdb stores in-frame clones only, minus some. The table has about 200,000 clones, about 85% seen once; the top ten hold under 30%. This clone was counted once. The chain uses TRBV7-2 and TRBJ2-1, with a weak D call TRBD2 (6 bases). The TCR originated in a woman in her thirties or forties in a cohort exposed to, infected with or recovered from COVID-19 (not recorded which). The specimen sequenced was PBMCs or T cells enriched from blood (not recorded which). The CDR3 spells CASSFFVGGSWNEQFF. CDR3 coding DNA: TGTGCCAGCAGCTTCTTTGTGGGAGGTTCTTGGAATGAGCAGTTCTTC.